Listed below are T cell receptor beta chains from one sample, sequenced in a study of regulatory T cells in long-lasting Graves disease. TCRdb re-derived calls from the multiplex PCR reads in MiXCR, one entry per CDR3 protein. The profile shows around 460,000 distinct CDR3 sequences, about 22% of them singletons. The source material was peripheral blood mononuclear cells (PBMCs), sampled when the disease was refractory, from a patient treated with antithyroid drugs. The source is a female donor with Graves disease. The CDR3 runs from the conserved cysteine through the conserved F or W. Each record gives: D gene, V gene, clone size, J gene, CDR3 DNA, CDR3 protein. A D gene is named only where the DNA matches it firmly. Size values are once, few and many counts, or a class for expanded clones, and some rows have none.

TRBD1	TRBV11-1	NA	TRBJ1-1	TGTGCCAGCAGCAAAACGACAGGGGTTACTGAAGCTTTCTTT	CASSKTTGVTEAFF
NA	TRBV11-2	few	TRBJ1-3	TGTGCCAGCAGCTCTGCCGGGATACGTGGCATACACTCTGGAAACACCATATATTTT	CASSSAGIRGIHSGNTIYF
TRBD1	TRBV20-1	few	TRBJ2-7	TGCAGTGCTAGGGACAGGCTAGACGAGCAGTACTTC	CSARDRLDEQYF
TRBD1	TRBV6-1	NA	TRBJ2-2	TGTGCCAGCGGACAGGGGGCGGACACCGGGGAGCTGTTTTTT	CASGQGADTGELFF
TRBD2	TRBV20-1	NA	TRBJ2-5	TGCAGTGCTAGGGTAGCGGGGGAAGAGACCCAGTACTTC	CSARVAGEETQYF
NA	TRBV20-1	many	TRBJ2-5	TGCAGTGCTAGAGATCCGGTGGGAGAGACCCAGTACTTC	CSARDPVGETQYF
NA	TRBV12-3/TRBV12-4	many	TRBJ1-5	TGTGCCAGCAGTTCAGGGGTTCGCAATCAGCCCCAGCATTTT	CASSSGVRNQPQHF
TRBD1	TRBV28	many	TRBJ2-5	TGTGCCAGCAGGCGGACAGGGTCGGAGACCCAGTACTTC	CASRRTGSETQYF
NA	TRBV10-3	many	TRBJ1-2	TGTGCCAGCACAGGGATTCGGGATGGCTACACCTTC	CASTGIRDGYTF
NA	TRBV28	many	TRBJ1-5	TGTGCCAGCAGCCGGGGGGAGGCCCTGAGTCAGCATTTT	CASSRGEALSQHF
TRBD1	TRBV3-1	once	TRBJ1-1	TGTGCCAGCAGCCAGGCCGGGACAGCTAACACTGAAGCTTTCTTT	CASSQAGTANTEAFF
TRBD1	TRBV19	few	TRBJ1-4	TGTGCCAGTAGTATGGAAGGGGGCGCTTTGGAAAAACTGTTTTTT	CASSMEGGALEKLFF
NA	TRBV12-3/TRBV12-4	NA	TRBJ1-6	TGTGCCAGCAGTTCGACGGAAGATTCACCCCTCCACTTT	CASSSTEDSPLHF
NA	TRBV7-8	NA	TRBJ1-5	TGTGCCAGCAGCGTGGCGTTGGGAGGTCAGCCCCAGCATTTT	CASSVALGGQPQHF
NA	TRBV7-2	few	TRBJ2-1	TGTGCCAGCAGCCAAAGTTCCATCTACAATGAGCAGTTCTTC	CASSQSSIYNEQFF
NA	TRBV29-1	many	TRBJ2-7	TGCAGCGTTGCTCCGGGGGCCATGGGCGAGCAGTACTTC	CSVAPGAMGEQYF
NA	TRBV18	NA	TRBJ2-7	TGTGCCAGCCCCCCGGCAGGGGAGGCCGAGCAGTACTTC	CASPPAGEAEQYF
NA	TRBV4-3	NA	TRBJ1-3	TGCGCCAGCAGCCAGGCCTGGGGTGGTGGAAACACCATATATTTT	CASSQAWGGGNTIYF
NA	TRBV5-4	few	TRBJ2-7	TGTGCCAGCAGCTTGTATGCGGGGAGCTCCTACGAGCAGTACTTC	CASSLYAGSSYEQYF
NA	TRBV6-9	few	TRBJ2-4	TGTGCCAGCAGTTCCCCCAAGCTAGCCAAAAACATTCAGTACTTC	CASSSPKLAKNIQYF
TRBD2	TRBV5-1	many	TRBJ2-7	TGCGCCAGCAGCTTTGCTAGCGGGGGAGAGTACGAGCAGTACTTC	CASSFASGGEYEQYF
NA	TRBV6-1	many	TRBJ1-4	TGTGCCAGCAGGGTTACGGGGACTAATGAAAAACTGTTTTTT	CASRVTGTNEKLFF
NA	TRBV5-5	few	TRBJ1-1	TGTGCCAGCAGCGCGGGACCCTCAAACACTGAAGCTTTCTTT	CASSAGPSNTEAFF
NA	TRBV9	few	TRBJ1-2	TGTGCCAGCAGCGTAGGGGCGGTGGATAACTATGGCTACACCTTC	CASSVGAVDNYGYTF
NA	TRBV15	many	TRBJ2-7	TGTGCCACCAGCAGAGGTTTGGGGGGAGGCTACGAGCAGTACTTC	CATSRGLGGGYEQYF
TRBD2	TRBV29-1	many	TRBJ2-7	TGCAGCGTTGCCGGGACTAGGTCCTACGAGCAGTACTTC	CSVAGTRSYEQYF
NA	TRBV12-3/TRBV12-4	NA	TRBJ1-3	TGTGCCAGCAGGAGAAATCTAGGAAACACCATATATTTT	CASRRNLGNTIYF
NA	TRBV7-9	NA	TRBJ2-7	TGTGCCAGCAGCTTATTCGGGTCCCCACCAGAACCCGAGCAGTACTTC	CASSLFGSPPEPEQYF
NA	TRBV12-3/TRBV12-4	many	TRBJ2-7	TGTGCCAGCGCCCCCTTGGGGGAAACCTACGAGCAGTACTTC	CASAPLGETYEQYF
TRBD1	TRBV6-2/TRBV6-3	few	TRBJ2-7	TGTGCCAGCAGTTACGGGCGAAACCAACAGGGGGGCGAGCAGTACTTC	CASSYGRNQQGGEQYF
NA	TRBV6-2/TRBV6-3	NA	TRBJ1-1	TGTGCCAGCAGTCCGACAGGTTTGGGCACTGAAGCTTTCTTT	CASSPTGLGTEAFF
NA	TRBV19	NA	TRBJ1-6	TGTGCCAGTAGTATTCAGGTCTCAGATTCACCCCTCCACTTT	CASSIQVSDSPLHF
NA	TRBV2	many	TRBJ2-5	TGTGCCAGCAGAAGACGCTGGCTTCAAGAGACCCAGTACTTC	CASRRRWLQETQYF
NA	TRBV6-1	NA	TRBJ2-7	TGTGCCAGCAGTCCGGGACAATTTAGCGAGCAGTACTTC	CASSPGQFSEQYF
TRBD1	TRBV7-9	many	TRBJ2-7	TGTGCCAGCAGCTTAACGGGACAGTTCGAGCAGTACTTC	CASSLTGQFEQYF
TRBD2	TRBV6-7	NA	TRBJ2-7	TGTGCCAGCACCGCCGGGACTAGCGGGAGGAAAGGTCGGTCCTACGAGCAGTACTTC	CASTAGTSGRKGRSYEQYF
NA	TRBV2	many	TRBJ2-7	TGTGCCAGCAGGGCCGGACATTCGCGCTCCTACGAGCAGTACTTC	CASRAGHSRSYEQYF
NA	TRBV7-2	NA	TRBJ2-1	TGTGCCAGCAGCGTGGACCGGACAGACAATGAGCAGTTCTTC	CASSVDRTDNEQFF
TRBD2	TRBV7-9	NA	TRBJ2-1	TGTGCCAGCAGCCCAGAAGCGGGAAGCTCCTACAATGAGCAGTTCTTC	CASSPEAGSSYNEQFF
NA	TRBV4-2	once	TRBJ2-7	TGTGCCAGCAGTCCGAGGGGCGTTGGCGCCGAGCAGTACTTC	CASSPRGVGAEQYF
NA	TRBV14	few	TRBJ2-2	TGTGCCAGCAGCCAAGCAGGTCCCGGGGAGCTGTTTTTT	CASSQAGPGELFF
NA	TRBV29-1	many	TRBJ2-5	TGCAGCGTGGGCAGGGGTTCTCGAGAGACCCAGTACTTC	CSVGRGSRETQYF
NA	TRBV6-1	NA	TRBJ1-1	TGTGCCAGCAGTCCTGACAGGTTAATGAACACTGAAGCTTTCTTT	CASSPDRLMNTEAFF
NA	TRBV4-3	NA	TRBJ2-6	TGCGCCAGCAGCCAACAGACCGGAGGTGGGGCCAACGTCCTGACTTTC	CASSQQTGGGANVLTF
NA	TRBV29-1	NA	TRBJ2-2	TGCAGCGTTGATCTCGACACCGGGGAGCTGTTTTTT	CSVDLDTGELFF
TRBD1	TRBV7-3	few	TRBJ1-1	TGTGCCAGCAGCGAAGGGGGCGCGGGCACTGAAGCTTTCTTT	CASSEGGAGTEAFF
NA	TRBV19	NA	TRBJ1-1	TGTGCCAGTAGTAAACGCCATCCCCCAATGAACACTGAAGCTTTCTTT	CASSKRHPPMNTEAFF
NA	TRBV7-2	many	TRBJ2-7	TGTGCCAGCAGCTTAGGAGCGAGCGAGCAGTACTTC	CASSLGASEQYF
NA	TRBV7-8	many	TRBJ2-7	TGTGCCAGCAGCTCAGGTTTGGGGTACGAGCAGTACTTC	CASSSGLGYEQYF
TRBD2	TRBV6-1	NA	TRBJ2-7	TGTGCCAGCAGTGAATATCTAGCGGGGCGATTCTACGAGCAGTACTTC	CASSEYLAGRFYEQYF
NA	TRBV28	many	TRBJ1-1	TGTGCCAGCAGCCTTACCCCGGGAATCAGTGAAGCTTTCTTT	CASSLTPGISEAFF